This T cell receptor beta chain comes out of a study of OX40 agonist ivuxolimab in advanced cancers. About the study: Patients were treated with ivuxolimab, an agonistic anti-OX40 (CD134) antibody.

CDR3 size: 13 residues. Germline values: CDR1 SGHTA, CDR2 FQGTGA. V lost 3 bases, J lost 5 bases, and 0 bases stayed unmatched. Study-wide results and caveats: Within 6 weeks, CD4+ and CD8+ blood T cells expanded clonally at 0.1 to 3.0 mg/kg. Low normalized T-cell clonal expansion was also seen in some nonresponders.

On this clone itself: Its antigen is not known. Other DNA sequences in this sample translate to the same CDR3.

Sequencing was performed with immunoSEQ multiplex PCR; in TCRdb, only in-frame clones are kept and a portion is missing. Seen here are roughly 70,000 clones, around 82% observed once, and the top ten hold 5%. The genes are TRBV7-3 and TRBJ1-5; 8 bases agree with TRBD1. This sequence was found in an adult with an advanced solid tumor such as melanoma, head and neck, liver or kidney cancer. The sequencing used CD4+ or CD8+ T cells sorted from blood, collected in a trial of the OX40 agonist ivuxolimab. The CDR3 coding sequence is TGTGCCAGCAGCTTGACAGGGGATCAGCCCCAGCATTTT. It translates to CASSLTGDQPQHF.